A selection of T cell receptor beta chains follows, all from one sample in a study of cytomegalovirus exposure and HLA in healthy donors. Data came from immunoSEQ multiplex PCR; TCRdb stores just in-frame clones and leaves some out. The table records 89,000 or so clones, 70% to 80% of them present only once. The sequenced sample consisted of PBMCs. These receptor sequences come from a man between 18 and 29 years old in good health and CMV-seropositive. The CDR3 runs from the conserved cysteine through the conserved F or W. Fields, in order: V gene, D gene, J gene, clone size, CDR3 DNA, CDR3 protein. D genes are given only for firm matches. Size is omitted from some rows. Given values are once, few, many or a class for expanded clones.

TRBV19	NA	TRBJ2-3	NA	TGTGCCAGTAGTATAGTAGCGTCAGTCGGGGATACGCAGTATTTT	CASSIVASVGDTQYF
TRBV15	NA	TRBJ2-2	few	TGTGCCACCCGCACCGAAGGGGGAGGGCGAGGCACCGGGGAGCTGTTTTTT	CATRTEGGGRGTGELFF
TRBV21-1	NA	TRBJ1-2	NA	TGTGCCAGCAGCAAACAAATAGGACAGGTTCCTGGCTACACCTTC	CASSKQIGQVPGYTF
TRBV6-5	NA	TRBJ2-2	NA	TGTGCCAGCAGTTCTGCCCGCGCCGGGGAGCTGTTTTTT	CASSSARAGELFF
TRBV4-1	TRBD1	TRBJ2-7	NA	TGCGCCAGCAGCCAATCAGAACAGGGGGCCTACGAGCAGTACTTC	CASSQSEQGAYEQYF
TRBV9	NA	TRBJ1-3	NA	TGTGCCAGCAGGAGGGATTCTGGAAACACCATATATTTT	CASRRDSGNTIYF
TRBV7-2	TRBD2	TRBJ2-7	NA	TGTGCCAGCAGCTCCGCGACTAGCGGGGGCTCCTACGAGCAGTACTTC	CASSSATSGGSYEQYF
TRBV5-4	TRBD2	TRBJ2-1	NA	TGTGCCAGCAGATTCACCGGGGGGGGTGAGCAGTTCTTC	CASRFTGGGEQFF
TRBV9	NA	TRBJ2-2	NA	TGTGCCAGCAGCCCGGGACACAGCTCGAACACCGGGGAGCTGTTTTTT	CASSPGHSSNTGELFF
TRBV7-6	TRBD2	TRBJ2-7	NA	TGTGCCAGCAGCGCACTAGCGGGGGCGACCTACGAGCAGTACTTC	CASSALAGATYEQYF
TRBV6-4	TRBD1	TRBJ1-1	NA	TGTGCCAGCAGAAACAGGAGCAGGGGGAGCGTAGAGACACTGAACACTGAAGCTTTCTTT	CASRNRSRGSVETLNTEAFF
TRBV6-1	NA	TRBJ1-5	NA	TGTGCCAGCAGTGAAGGGCCGCGGGGCAATCAGCCCCAGCATTTT	CASSEGPRGNQPQHF
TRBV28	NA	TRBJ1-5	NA	TGTGCCAGCGGGGGGGGCCATCAGCCCCAGCATTTT	CASGGGHQPQHF
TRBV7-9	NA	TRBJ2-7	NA	TGTGCCAGCAGCCACGCCGACAGTACCACCTACGAGCAGTACTTC	CASSHADSTTYEQYF
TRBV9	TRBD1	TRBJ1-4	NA	TGTGCCAGCAGCGTAGGGACAGGGCTTTCTAATGAAAAACTGTTTTTT	CASSVGTGLSNEKLFF
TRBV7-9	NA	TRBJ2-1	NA	TGTGCCAGCAGCTTAGTATCTCCTTACAATGAGCAGTTCTTC	CASSLVSPYNEQFF
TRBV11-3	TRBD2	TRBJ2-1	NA	TGTGCCAGCAGCTTAGGGCGGGGGAACAATGAGCAGTTCTTC	CASSLGRGNNEQFF
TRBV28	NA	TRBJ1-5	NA	TGTGCCAGCAGTTTCACAGGGTCGGTTCAGCCCCAGCATTTT	CASSFTGSVQPQHF
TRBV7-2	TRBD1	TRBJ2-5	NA	TGTGCCAGCAGCTGGGACAGGGCCGGGACCCAGTACTTC	CASSWDRAGTQYF
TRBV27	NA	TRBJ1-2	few	TGTGCCAGCAGGATGCGGGGGGCAAACTATGGCTACACCTTC	CASRMRGANYGYTF
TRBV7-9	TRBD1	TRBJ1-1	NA	TGTGCCAGCAGCTTAGGGAGTTATAGGGGGCGCCCAAAGAACACTGAAGCTTTCTTT	CASSLGSYRGRPKNTEAFF
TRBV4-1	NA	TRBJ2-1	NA	TGCGCCAGCAGCCAAGAGGGACTTTACGGTGAGCAGTTCTTC	CASSQEGLYGEQFF